This TCR beta chain was recovered during a study of regulatory T cells in long-lasting Graves disease. Stated time point: persistent/refractory GD, antithyroid drugs over 5 years with positive TRAb. Following extraction of RNA from PBMCs, that RNA was used to make the TCR library. Whole-study results and caveats: Samples came from peripheral blood alone, without thyroid tissue. TRBV28, TRBJ1-2 and TRBJ2-5 were favored in persistent disease.

This clonotype was counted many times. Its target is unknown. Germline values: CDR1 MDHEN, CDR2 SYDVKM. The CDR3 spans 15 residues. The germline V and J ends were trimmed by 5 bases and 5 bases, with 18 bases remaining between them. Libraries of TCR beta came from iRepertoire HTBI primers plus Arm-PCR of CDR3 regions. Original processing methods: Across the samples, identification revealed some 64 TRBV and 11 to 15 TRBJ segments. TCRdb itself ran the multiplex PCR reads through MiXCR, one entry per CDR3 protein. The V and J calls and clone size come from TCRdb's table, not from the authors' own analysis. This sample has roughly 500,000 distinct CDR3 sequences, with 20% to 25% found just once.

The J gene is TRBJ1-1, the V gene TRBV28; D remains unclear. Sample: peripheral blood mononuclear cells (PBMCs), taken when the disease was refractory, from a patient treated with antithyroid drugs. The receptor comes from a female donor with Graves disease. Here the CDR3 reads CASSGPGKARTEAFF. The CDR3 nucleotides read TGTGCCAGCAGTGGCCCGGGCAAAGCGAGGACTGAAGCTTTCTTT.